A selection of T cell receptor beta chains follows, all from one sample in a study of chemoradiotherapy in HPV16-positive cancers. Assay: immunoSEQ multiplex PCR; the TCRdb copy retains only in-frame clones and omits some. The table shows some 12,000 clones, with roughly 78% occurring only once. Sample collection occurred from a patient who underwent chemoradiotherapy. All receptors come from a human donor with HPV-associated anogenital cancer. CDR3s include the opening cysteine and the closing phenylalanine or tryptophan. A D gene is named only where the DNA matches it firmly. Only part of the rows carry a size: once, few, many, or a class if the clone is expanded.

>.|TRBD2|TRBV7-2|TRBJ2-5
TGTGCCAGCAGCTTAAGGAGATTAGCGGGAGGAGAGACCCAGTACTTC
CASSLRRLAGGETQYF
>.|.|TRBV27|TRBJ2-3
TGTGCCAGCAGTTCTCGGGGAGTATATATCACAGATACGCAGTATTTT
CASSSRGVYITDTQYF
>.|TRBD2|TRBV4-3|TRBJ2-7
TGCGCCAGCAGCCCCCAGGGGACTAGCGGCTCCTACGAGCAGTACTTC
CASSPQGTSGSYEQYF
>.|TRBD1|TRBV28|TRBJ1-1
TGTGCCAGCAGTTTCTATCAGGGGGCGATCGCTGAAGCTTTCTTT
CASSFYQGAIAEAFF
>.|.|TRBV28|TRBJ2-3
TGTGCCAGCAGTTGGGTGGATACGCAGTATTTT
CASSWVDTQYF
>.|.|TRBV5-1|TRBJ2-1
TGCGCCAGCAGCTTGGCCGGGGAAACCTTGGGAGAGTTCTTC
CASSLAGETLGEFF
>.|.|TRBV27|TRBJ1-1
TGTGCCAGCAGTTCCCGGAAAGCGATGAACACTGAAGCTTTCTTT
CASSSRKAMNTEAFF
>.|.|TRBV18|TRBJ2-5
TGTGCCAGCTCCTCAGGGTTCCAAGAGACCCAGTACTTC
CASSSGFQETQYF
>.|.|TRBV28|TRBJ2-3
TGTGCCAGCAGTCCGAGACTCCTAGATACGCAGTATTTT
CASSPRLLDTQYF
>.|TRBD2|TRBV23-1|TRBJ2-7
TGCGCCAGCAGTCAATCGGCGAGGACTAGCGGGAGAAGACTTGAGCAGTACTTC
CASSQSARTSGRRLEQYF
>.|TRBD2|TRBV11-2|TRBJ2-2
TGTGCCAGCAGCTCGGGACTAGCGGGAGTGGGCGGGGAGCTGTTTTTT
CASSSGLAGVGGELFF
>.|.|TRBV4-1|TRBJ2-5
TGCGCCAGCAGCCAAGCCCTGAGCCAAGAGACCCAGTACTTC
CASSQALSQETQYF
>.|.|TRBV9|TRBJ2-1
TGTGCCAGCAGCGTAGTCACAGGACCTGAGGGTGAGCAGTTCTTC
CASSVVTGPEGEQFF
>.|.|TRBV4-2|TRBJ1-1
TGTGCCAGCAGCCAAGATAGTGGCGGCAGCTCTGAAGCTTTCTTT
CASSQDSGGSSEAFF
>.|TRBD1|TRBV28|TRBJ2-7
TGTGCCAGCAACACTCGCGGGACAGGTTCCTACGAGCAGTACTTC
CASNTRGTGSYEQYF
>.|TRBD2|TRBV9|TRBJ2-3
TGTGCCAGCAGCGGTGGGACTAGCGGGAGTTGGGCAGATACGCAGTATTTT
CASSGGTSGSWADTQYF
>.|TRBD1|TRBV10-3|TRBJ2-7
TGTGCCATCAGGCGGACAGGGAACTCCTACGAGCAGTACTTC
CAIRRTGNSYEQYF
>once|.|TRBV29-1|TRBJ1-1
TGCAGCGGTGGACATGAAGCTTTCTTT
CSGGHEAFF
>.|.|TRBV23-1|TRBJ2-5
TGCGCCAGCAGTCAATGTCTAGATCAGGAGACCCAGTACTTC
CASSQCLDQETQYF
>.|.|TRBV5-6|TRBJ1-1
TGTGCCAGCAGCTTGGTCAGGGCCGCTGAAGCTTTCTTT
CASSLVRAAEAFF
>.|.|TRBV4-3|TRBJ2-5
TGCGCCAGCAGCCAAGAGGGGGCCGGGGAGACCCAGTACTTC
CASSQEGAGETQYF
>few|.|TRBV5-4|TRBJ1-2
TGTGCCAGCAGCTTGGTTCAGGGTCTTCAGAGAGGCTACACCTTC
CASSLVQGLQRGYTF
>few|.|TRBV19|TRBJ1-2
TGTGCCAGTAGTAAACCTCAACAGGGTCGATATGGCTACACCTTC
CASSKPQQGRYGYTF
>.|.|TRBV6-1|TRBJ1-2
TGTGCCAGCAGTGGATATTGGGGGGGCGACTATGGCTACACCTTC
CASSGYWGGDYGYTF
>.|TRBD1|TRBV15|TRBJ2-1
TGTGCCACAAGGGACAGGGGGCCAGATGAGCAGTTCTTC
CATRDRGPDEQFF
>.|.|TRBV27|TRBJ2-5
TGTGCCAGCAGTTTCCGAAGTCAAGAGACCCAGTACTTC
CASSFRSQETQYF
>.|.|TRBV7-7|TRBJ2-2
TGTGCCAGCAGCTTGGGGGCCTCTAACACCGGGGAGCTGTTTTTT
CASSLGASNTGELFF
>once|.|TRBV19|TRBJ2-7
TGTGCCAGTAGTATCCGAGGGACACCTAGCTCCTACGAGCAGTACTTC
CASSIRGTPSSYEQYF
>.|.|TRBV28|TRBJ2-4
TGTGCCAGCAGCCCAATTCTCCAGCCGGGGATTCAGTACTTC
CASSPILQPGIQYF
>.|.|TRBV4-3|TRBJ2-1
TGCGCCAGCAGCCAAGGATCGGATAATGAGCAGTTCTTC
CASSQGSDNEQFF
>once|.|TRBV5-1|TRBJ2-1
TGCGCCAGCAGCTTGGGGGGGGCGAATCTCAATGAGCAGTTCTTC
CASSLGGANLNEQFF
>.|.|TRBV7-7|TRBJ2-7
TGTGCCAGCAGCTTAGCACCAGGCTACGAGCAGTACTTC
CASSLAPGYEQYF
>.|.|TRBV9|TRBJ2-1
TGTGCCAGCAGCCCCCGGCCCATTATTGACAATGAGCAGTTCTTC
CASSPRPIIDNEQFF
>.|.|TRBV20-1|TRBJ1-2
TGCAGTGCTAGTAGCCAGGGCTACACCTTC
CSASSQGYTF
>.|.|TRBV6-1|TRBJ2-3
TGTGCCAGCAGTGAGAGTATGGGCCTCACAGATACGCAGTATTTT
CASSESMGLTDTQYF
>.|.|TRBV11-3|TRBJ2-2
TGTGCCAGCAGCTTATTTAGCGGAAACACCGGGGAGCTGTTTTTT
CASSLFSGNTGELFF
>few|TRBD1|TRBV28|TRBJ1-2
TGTGCCAGCAAGGAACAGGGGGCAAGTGGCTACACCTTC
CASKEQGASGYTF
>.|TRBD2|TRBV7-2|TRBJ2-3
TGTGCCAGCAGCTTAGTGGCGGGAGATGGTACAGATACGCAGTATTTT
CASSLVAGDGTDTQYF
>.|.|TRBV7-2|TRBJ2-7
TGTGCCAGCAGCTTAGCTTGGAGGCCGGGGCAGGGAGATTACGAGCAGTACTTC
CASSLAWRPGQGDYEQYF
>.|.|TRBV15|TRBJ1-1
TGTGCCACCAGCAGAGATTTAGAGAGCACTGAAGCTTTCTTT
CATSRDLESTEAFF
>.|TRBD2|TRBV11-3|TRBJ2-1
TGTGCCAGCAGCTTAGCCCTAGCGGGAGCTGCCAATGAGCAGTTCTTC
CASSLALAGAANEQFF
>.|.|TRBV7-2|TRBJ1-5
TGTGCCAGCAGCTTAGTGCAGAATCAGCCCCAGCATTTT
CASSLVQNQPQHF
>.|TRBD1|TRBV28|TRBJ1-6
TGTGCCAGCCGTCAGGGGACAGGGTATTCACCCCTCCACTTT
CASRQGTGYSPLHF
>.|TRBD1|TRBV11-2|TRBJ1-4
TGTGCCAGCAGTAAAACAGGGGGTGAAAAACTGTTTTTT
CASSKTGGEKLFF
>.|.|TRBV15|TRBJ2-1
TGTGCCACCAGCAGAGAGGACAGCTCCTACAATGAGCAGTTCTTC
CATSREDSSYNEQFF
>.|TRBD1|TRBV6-1|TRBJ1-6
TGTGCCAGCAGTGCGGGACAGGATAATTCACCCCTCCACTTT
CASSAGQDNSPLHF
>.|.|TRBV28|TRBJ2-2
TGTGCCAGCAGTTTAGCAGGGATGAACACCGGGGAGCTGTTTTTT
CASSLAGMNTGELFF
>.|TRBD1|TRBV6-5|TRBJ1-6
TGTGCCAGCAGTCGGACAGGCTCACCCCTCCACTTT
CASSRTGSPLHF